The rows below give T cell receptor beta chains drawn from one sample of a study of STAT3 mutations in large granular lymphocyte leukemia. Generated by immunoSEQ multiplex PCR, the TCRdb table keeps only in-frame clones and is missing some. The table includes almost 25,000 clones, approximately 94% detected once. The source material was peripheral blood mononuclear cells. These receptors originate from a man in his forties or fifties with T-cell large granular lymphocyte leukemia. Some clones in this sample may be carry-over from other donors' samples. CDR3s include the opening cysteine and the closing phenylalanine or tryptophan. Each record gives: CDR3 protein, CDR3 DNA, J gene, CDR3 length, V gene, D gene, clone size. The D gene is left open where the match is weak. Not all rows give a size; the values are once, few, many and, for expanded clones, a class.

cdr3_aa: CASSLGREEKLFF
cdr3_nt: TGCGCCAGCAGCTTGGGACGGGAAGAAAAACTGTTTTTT
j_call: TRBJ1-4
cdr3_length: 13
v_call: TRBV5-1
d_call: -
clone_size: -

cdr3_aa: CSGDVVGGRDGYTF
cdr3_nt: TGCAGCGGTGACGTGGTCGGGGGGAGGGATGGCTACACCTTC
j_call: TRBJ1-2
cdr3_length: 14
v_call: TRBV29-1
d_call: -
clone_size: -

cdr3_aa: CASSVDSGRSNQPQHF
cdr3_nt: TGTGCCAGCAGCGTAGATTCCGGAAGGAGCAATCAGCCCCAGCATTTT
j_call: TRBJ1-5
cdr3_length: 16
v_call: TRBV9
d_call: -
clone_size: once

cdr3_aa: CASSPETHYEQYF
cdr3_nt: TGCGCCAGCTCCCCAGAGACACACTACGAGCAGTACTTC
j_call: TRBJ2-7
cdr3_length: 13
v_call: TRBV5-1
d_call: -
clone_size: -

cdr3_aa: CASSSGPKNTEAFF
cdr3_nt: TGTGCCAGCAGCTCCGGGCCAAAAAACACTGAAGCTTTCTTT
j_call: TRBJ1-1
cdr3_length: 14
v_call: TRBV5-4
d_call: -
clone_size: -

cdr3_aa: CASSQEGRGRGHEQFF
cdr3_nt: TGCGCCAGCAGCCAAGAGGGGCGTGGGAGGGGACATGAGCAGTTCTTC
j_call: TRBJ2-1
cdr3_length: 16
v_call: TRBV4-1
d_call: TRBD2
clone_size: -

cdr3_aa: CASTGLGRNNSPLHF
cdr3_nt: TGTGCCAGCACCGGATTAGGGCGAAATAATTCACCCCTCCACTTT
j_call: TRBJ1-6
cdr3_length: 15
v_call: TRBV6-1
d_call: -
clone_size: -

cdr3_aa: CASSLGPLGGYTF
cdr3_nt: TGCGCCAGCAGCTTAGGACCATTGGGGGGCTACACCTTC
j_call: TRBJ1-2
cdr3_length: 13
v_call: TRBV5-1
d_call: -
clone_size: -

cdr3_aa: CASSQDLGYYGYTF
cdr3_nt: TGTGCCAGCAGCCAAGATCTAGGGTACTATGGCTACACCTTC
j_call: TRBJ1-2
cdr3_length: 14
v_call: TRBV14
d_call: -
clone_size: -

cdr3_aa: CASSQGQGEYTEAFF
cdr3_nt: TGCGCCAGCAGCCAAGGGCAGGGGGAGTACACTGAAGCTTTCTTT
j_call: TRBJ1-1
cdr3_length: 15
v_call: TRBV4-1
d_call: TRBD1
clone_size: -

cdr3_aa: CASSWGQGVKAYTF
cdr3_nt: TGTGCCAGCAGTTGGGGACAGGGTGTGAAGGCCTACACCTTC
j_call: TRBJ1-2
cdr3_length: 14
v_call: TRBV28
d_call: TRBD1
clone_size: -

cdr3_aa: CSASEETVQHF
cdr3_nt: TGCAGTGCTAGTGAGGAAACGGTCCAGCATTTT
j_call: TRBJ1-5
cdr3_length: 11
v_call: TRBV20-1
d_call: -
clone_size: -

cdr3_aa: CASSLGLEAFF
cdr3_nt: TGCGCCAGCAGCTTGGGGCTTGAAGCTTTCTTT
j_call: TRBJ1-1
cdr3_length: 11
v_call: TRBV5-1
d_call: -
clone_size: -

cdr3_aa: CASTSKDCNQPQHF
cdr3_nt: TGTGCCAGCACCTCAAAGGATTGCAATCAGCCCCAGCATTTT
j_call: TRBJ1-5
cdr3_length: 14
v_call: TRBV6-5
d_call: -
clone_size: -

cdr3_aa: CASSPPVGGTYEQYF
cdr3_nt: TGTGCCAGCAGCCCGCCTGTGGGGGGGACCTACGAGCAGTACTTC
j_call: TRBJ2-7
cdr3_length: 15
v_call: TRBV7-9
d_call: TRBD2
clone_size: -

cdr3_aa: CASSLAQGSGNTIYF
cdr3_nt: TGTGCCAGCAGCTTAGCACAGGGCTCTGGAAACACCATATATTTT
j_call: TRBJ1-3
cdr3_length: 15
v_call: TRBV7-6
d_call: -
clone_size: few

cdr3_aa: CASSSPLSNQPQHF
cdr3_nt: TGTGCCAGCAGTTCCCCCCTTAGCAATCAGCCCCAGCATTTT
j_call: TRBJ1-5
cdr3_length: 14
v_call: TRBV6-5
d_call: -
clone_size: -

cdr3_aa: CASSEGSPYEQYF
cdr3_nt: TGTGCCAGCAGCGAGGGGTCTCCCTACGAGCAGTACTTC
j_call: TRBJ2-7
cdr3_length: 13
v_call: TRBV9
d_call: -
clone_size: -

cdr3_aa: CASSYTGTNYGYTF
cdr3_nt: TGTGCCAGCAGCTATACAGGGACTAACTATGGCTACACCTTC
j_call: TRBJ1-2
cdr3_length: 14
v_call: TRBV7-8
d_call: -
clone_size: -

cdr3_aa: CASSLTAYHEQYF
cdr3_nt: TGTGCCAGCAGCTTGACAGCTTACCACGAGCAGTACTTC
j_call: TRBJ2-7
cdr3_length: 13
v_call: TRBV7-9
d_call: -
clone_size: -

cdr3_aa: CASSPGGGADQPQHF
cdr3_nt: TGCGCCAGCAGCCCAGGAGGGGGGGCCGATCAGCCCCAGCATTTT
j_call: TRBJ1-5
cdr3_length: 15
v_call: TRBV5-1
d_call: -
clone_size: -

cdr3_aa: CASSPQGGGNEKLFF
cdr3_nt: TGTGCCAGCAGTCCCCAGGGCGGGGGTAATGAAAAACTGTTTTTT
j_call: TRBJ1-4
cdr3_length: 15
v_call: TRBV7-7
d_call: -
clone_size: -

cdr3_aa: CASRLGQSEQYF
cdr3_nt: TGTGCCAGCAGATTGGGACAGAGCGAGCAGTACTTC
j_call: TRBJ2-7
cdr3_length: 12
v_call: TRBV7-9
d_call: TRBD1
clone_size: once

cdr3_aa: CASSQGGNQPQHF
cdr3_nt: TGCGCCAGCAGCCAGGGGGGAAATCAGCCCCAGCATTTT
j_call: TRBJ1-5
cdr3_length: 13
v_call: TRBV10-2
d_call: TRBD1
clone_size: -

cdr3_aa: CASSLRAEGRVGGYTF
cdr3_nt: TGTGCCAGCAGTTTACGAGCTGAGGGGCGGGTAGGTGGCTACACCTTC
j_call: TRBJ1-2
cdr3_length: 16
v_call: TRBV27
d_call: -
clone_size: once

cdr3_aa: CAWSPGSNQPQHF
cdr3_nt: TGTGCCTGGAGCCCAGGTAGCAATCAGCCCCAGCATTTT
j_call: TRBJ1-5
cdr3_length: 13
v_call: TRBV30
d_call: -
clone_size: -

cdr3_aa: CASSRQGDMNTEAFF
cdr3_nt: TGCGCCAGCAGCCGACAGGGAGACATGAACACTGAAGCTTTCTTT
j_call: TRBJ1-1
cdr3_length: 15
v_call: TRBV5-1
d_call: TRBD1
clone_size: -

cdr3_aa: CASSLEDYEQYF
cdr3_nt: TGTGCCAGCAGCTTAGAGGACTACGAGCAGTACTTC
j_call: TRBJ2-7
cdr3_length: 12
v_call: TRBV7-9
d_call: -
clone_size: -

cdr3_aa: CASSPLAGAAEQYF
cdr3_nt: TGTGCCAGCAGCCCGCTAGCGGGGGCCGCCGAGCAGTACTTC
j_call: TRBJ2-7
cdr3_length: 14
v_call: TRBV2
d_call: TRBD2
clone_size: -

cdr3_aa: CASSPSGGLTYEQYF
cdr3_nt: TGTGCCAGCAGCCCTAGCGGGGGGCTTACCTACGAGCAGTACTTC
j_call: TRBJ2-7
cdr3_length: 15
v_call: TRBV9
d_call: TRBD2
clone_size: -

cdr3_aa: CASSPYPRDTYEQYF
cdr3_nt: TGTGCCAGCAGTCCGTACCCCAGGGACACCTACGAGCAGTACTTC
j_call: TRBJ2-7
cdr3_length: 15
v_call: TRBV7-9
d_call: -
clone_size: once

cdr3_aa: CASSLNYNEQFF
cdr3_nt: TGTGCCAGCAGTCTTAATTACAATGAGCAGTTCTTC
j_call: TRBJ2-1
cdr3_length: 12
v_call: TRBV27
d_call: -
clone_size: -

cdr3_aa: CASRRDRINSPLHF
cdr3_nt: TGTGCCAGCAGAAGGGACAGAATTAATTCACCCCTCCACTTT
j_call: TRBJ1-6
cdr3_length: 14
v_call: TRBV2
d_call: TRBD1
clone_size: -

cdr3_aa: CASSQGREGEAFF
cdr3_nt: TGTGCCAGCAGCCAGGGCAGGGAGGGGGAAGCTTTCTTT
j_call: TRBJ1-1
cdr3_length: 13
v_call: TRBV7-7
d_call: -
clone_size: once

cdr3_aa: CASSQDVRDTTEAFF
cdr3_nt: TGTGCCAGCAGCCAAGATGTTAGGGACACCACTGAAGCTTTCTTT
j_call: TRBJ1-1
cdr3_length: 15
v_call: TRBV4-2
d_call: -
clone_size: -

cdr3_aa: CASSLIQGGLDEQFF
cdr3_nt: TGTGCCAGCAGTTTAATTCAGGGGGGGTTGGATGAGCAGTTCTTC
j_call: TRBJ2-1
cdr3_length: 15
v_call: TRBV27
d_call: -
clone_size: once

cdr3_aa: CASSEGRQLNQPQHF
cdr3_nt: TGTGCCAGCAGTGAAGGGCGACAACTCAATCAGCCCCAGCATTTT
j_call: TRBJ1-5
cdr3_length: 15
v_call: TRBV6-1
d_call: -
clone_size: -

cdr3_aa: CASSLVGPPGNEQFF
cdr3_nt: TGTGCCAGCAGCTTAGTAGGCCCCCCGGGGAATGAGCAGTTCTTC
j_call: TRBJ2-1
cdr3_length: 15
v_call: TRBV13
d_call: -
clone_size: -

cdr3_aa: CAYRDNYGYTF
cdr3_nt: TGTGCCTACAGGGATAACTATGGCTACACCTTC
j_call: TRBJ1-2
cdr3_length: 11
v_call: TRBV27
d_call: -
clone_size: -

cdr3_aa: CASSWGRGGNEQFF
cdr3_nt: TGTGCCAGCAGCTGGGGAAGGGGGGGGAATGAGCAGTTCTTC
j_call: TRBJ2-1
cdr3_length: 14
v_call: TRBV11-2
d_call: -
clone_size: -

cdr3_aa: CASSLDRLGGYTF
cdr3_nt: TGTGCCAGCAGCCTCGACAGGCTCGGTGGCTACACCTTC
j_call: TRBJ1-2
cdr3_length: 13
v_call: TRBV28
d_call: -
clone_size: -

cdr3_aa: CASSPSGYQPQHF
cdr3_nt: TGTGCCAGCAGTCCCTCCGGGTATCAGCCCCAGCATTTT
j_call: TRBJ1-5
cdr3_length: 13
v_call: TRBV6-6
d_call: -
clone_size: -

cdr3_aa: CASSYGTDTQYF
cdr3_nt: TGTGCCAGCAGTTACGGCACAGATACGCAGTATTTT
j_call: TRBJ2-3
cdr3_length: 12
v_call: TRBV6-6
d_call: -
clone_size: -

cdr3_aa: CASSPLGSHEQYF
cdr3_nt: TGTGCCAGCAGTCCTCTGGGGTCCCACGAGCAGTACTTC
j_call: TRBJ2-7
cdr3_length: 13
v_call: TRBV14
d_call: -
clone_size: few